This passage covers 21 T cell receptor beta chains from one sample sequenced in a study of graft-versus-host responses after intestinal transplantation. Sequencing was performed with immunoSEQ multiplex PCR; in TCRdb, only in-frame clones are kept and a portion is missing. The sample lists approximately 20,000 clones, 85% to 95% occurring once. The sequencing used PBMCs, collected about 250 days after intestinal transplant. The receptors here all came from a human patient who received an intestinal transplant, so some T cells may come from the graft donor.

This clone has just a few counts. The genes are TRBV9 and TRBJ2-1; 7 bases align to TRBD2. The CDR3 consists of 14 residues. V was pared by 7 bases and J by 6 bases, with 10 bases of the junction left unmatched. CDR1 is SGDLS, CDR2 YYNGEE, per germline. CDR3: CASGGLGLGNEQFF. For the CDR3, the DNA is TGTGCCAGCGGAGGACTAGGTTTGGGCAATGAGCAGTTCTTC. The full variable domain, its missing parts supplied by reference TRBV9 and TRBJ2-1, is DSGVTQTPKHLITATGQRVTLRCSPRSGDLSVYWYQQSLDQGLQFLIQYYNGEERAKGNILERFSAQQFPDLHSELNLSSLELGDSALYFCASGGLGLGNEQFFGPGTRLTVL.

The genes are TRBV18 and TRBJ2-6, with D hard to call. From germline, CDR1 is KGHSH and CDR2 LQKENI. Trimming removed 6 bases from V and 0 bases from J, with 3 bases in between. The CDR3 is 13 amino acids. CDR3 loop: CASSTSGANVLTF. The CDR3 DNA reads TGTGCCAGCTCCACCTCTGGGGCCAACGTCCTGACTTTC.

The chain carries TRBV21-1 and TRBJ2-1; the tabulated D call, TRBD1, remains unverified against the DNA. TRBV21-1 is a pseudogene segment. The CDR3 is 14 amino acids. As DNA, the CDR3 is TGTGCCAGCAGCAAAGTCAGAACCTACAATGAGCAGTTCTTC. It specifies CASSKVRTYNEQFF.

This sequence joins TRBV5-8 and TRBJ1-2, with TRBD1 as a possible D gene (6 bases). This CDR3 is built from 15 residues. Trimming removed 4 bases at V and 2 bases at J, with 15 bases between. Germline CDR1 is SGHTS and CDR2 is YDEGEE. This CDR3 is CASSPEGVVNYGYTF. DNA for the CDR3: TGTGCCAGCAGCCCAGAGGGGGTTGTAAACTATGGCTACACCTTC. Full variable domain (rest looked up from reference TRBV5-8 and TRBJ1-2): EAGVTQSPTHLIKTRGQQATLRCSPISGHTSVYWYQQALGLGLQFLLWYDEGEERNRGNFPPRFSGRQFPNYSSELNVNALELEDSALYLCASSPEGVVNYGYTFGSGTRLTVV.

The rearrangement uses TRBV19 and TRBJ2-1; 11 bases are a match to TRBD2. After removal of 6 bases from V and 0 bases from J, the junction contained 7 bases not matched to a gene. Germline CDR1 LNHDA, CDR2 SQIVND (reference sequence). The CDR3 length is 17 residues. CDR3 amino acids: CASRELAGGRSYNEQFF. CDR3 DNA sequence: TGTGCCAGTAGGGAGCTAGCGGGAGGCCGCTCCTACAATGAGCAGTTCTTC.

The chain recombines TRBV6-5 with TRBJ2-7, with 11 bases lining up with TRBD2. Germline CDR1 MNHEY, CDR2 SVGAGI. This CDR3 comprises 15 residues. With V trimmed by 6 bases and J by 2 bases, 6 bases remained unmatched. In DNA form, the CDR3 reads TGTGCCAGCAGCCCTCTTAGCGGGAGGGCCTACGAGCAGTACTTC. Protein: CASSPLSGRAYEQYF.

The chain has TRBV7-3 and TRBJ2-1, with D perhaps matching TRBD2 (6 bases). The CDR3 covers 15 residues. Trimming removed 9 bases at V and 9 bases at J, with 24 bases between. Germline CDR1 is SGHTA and CDR2 is FQGTGA. This chain's CDR3 is CARRDSPYCSGEQFF. The CDR3, as DNA: TGTGCCAGGAGGGACTCCCCTTACTGTTCGGGTGAGCAGTTCTTC.

The V gene is TRBV2, the J gene TRBJ2-7; D perhaps matches TRBD2 (5 bases). V lost 9 bases, J lost 8 bases, and 11 bases lay in between. Germline CDR1 reads SNHLY; CDR2 reads FYNNEI. This CDR3 has 10 residues. This chain's CDR3 is CASSGSQQYF. The DNA for the CDR3 is TGTGCCAGTTCGGGGAGCCAGCAGTACTTC.

This sequence joins TRBV19 and TRBJ2-6; possibly TRBD2 for D (7 bases). CDR3 length: 19 residues. Germline CDR1 reads LNHDA; CDR2 reads SQIVND (reference sequence). The V and J ends lost 0 bases and 1 base respectively, with 16 bases between them. CDR3: CASSIEGGAGLSGANVLTF. Written as DNA, the CDR3 is TGTGCCAGTAGTATAGAAGGGGGGGCTGGCTTATCTGGGGCCAACGTCCTGACTTTC. The full variable domain, completed using reference TRBV19 and TRBJ2-6, is DGGITQSPKYLFRKEGQNVTLSCEQNLNHDAMYWYRQDPGQGLRLIYYSQIVNDFQKGDIAEGYSVSREKKESFPLTVTSAQKNPTAFYLCASSIEGGAGLSGANVLTFGAGSRLTVL.

This chain uses TRBV28 with TRBJ2-7, with 7 bases identical to TRBD1. With V trimmed by 5 bases and J by 2 bases, 9 bases remained unmatched. From germline, CDR1 is MDHEN and CDR2 SYDVKM. The CDR3 covers 15 residues. The CDR3 protein is CASSLGWTGPYEQYF. The CDR3 DNA follows: TGTGCCAGCAGTCTCGGGTGGACAGGACCCTACGAGCAGTACTTC.

The gene calls are TRBV11-3 and TRBJ2-2; 13 positions agree with TRBD2. Trimming removed 5 bases from V and 3 bases from J; junction bases left unmatched: 15. CDR3 size: 20 residues. Germline CDR1 is SGHNT and CDR2 is YENEEA. The CDR3 DNA reads TGTGCCAGCAGCCAGAATCACGGACTAGCGGGAGTAGGGGACACCGGGGAGCTGTTTTTT. Encoded protein: CASSQNHGLAGVGDTGELFF.

The chain couples TRBV5-6 to TRBJ2-3; 11 bases map to TRBD2. The germline V gene encodes CDR1 SGHDT and CDR2 YYEEEE. The CDR3 contains 17 residues. The V gene end was trimmed by 4 bases and the J gene end by 2 bases; junction bases not matched to a gene: 9. Written as DNA, the CDR3 is TGTGCCAGCAGCCTCCCCCGACTAGCGGGATACACAGATACGCAGTATTTT. Its protein is CASSLPRLAGYTDTQYF.

This chain links TRBV5-1 with TRBJ2-1, with TRBD1 matching 10 bases. Germline trimming cut 0 bases from V and 0 bases from J; bases unmatched to any gene: 0. This CDR3 has 16 residues. CDR1 and CDR2 from the germline V gene are SGHRS and YFSETQ. In nucleotides, the CDR3 is TGCGCCAGCAGCTTGGGGGACAGGGGCTCCTACAATGAGCAGTTCTTC. It specifies CASSLGDRGSYNEQFF.

In DNA, the CDR3 is TGTGCCAGCACCCCGGGACAGGGGTACCCTAATTCACCCCTCCACTTT. Encoded protein: CASTPGQGYPNSPLHF. The chain employs TRBV6-6 and TRBJ1-6; the match to TRBD1 covers 10 bases. Trimming at V came to 7 bases and at J to 6 bases, leaving 9 bases not matched to a gene. In germline, CDR1 is MNHNY, CDR2 SVGAGI (reference sequence). CDR3 length: 16 residues.

The chain is built from TRBV5-1 and TRBJ2-7; TRBD2 aligns across 15 bases. Germline V gives CDR1 SGHRS, CDR2 YFSETQ. CDR3 size: 17 residues. J was trimmed by 3 bases and V by 4 bases; bases with no gene match: 8. CDR3 protein: CASSQPGLAGGGYEQYF. The CDR3 region has the DNA TGCGCCAGCAGCCAACCGGGACTAGCGGGAGGAGGCTACGAGCAGTACTTC.

The CDR3 sequence is CATSGRRDQPQHF. The CDR3 DNA reads TGTGCCACCAGCGGCCGCAGGGACCAGCCCCAGCATTTT. The chain recombines TRBV15 with TRBJ1-5; a possible D gene is TRBD1 (5 bases). V dropped 5 bases and J dropped 7 bases, with 12 bases sitting between them. CDR3 length: 13 amino acids. Germline values: CDR1 LNHNV, CDR2 YYDKDF (reference sequence).

The chain couples TRBV18 to TRBJ1-2; 9 bases align to TRBD1. Germline V gene data show CDR1 as KGHSH and CDR2 as LQKENI. The CDR3 spans 17 residues. The V and J ends lost 3 bases and 6 bases, in that order; junction bases with no gene match: 14. The CDR3 sequence: CASSPTGGDWTTDGYTF. As DNA, the CDR3 is TGTGCCAGCTCACCCACAGGGGGCGATTGGACGACAGATGGCTACACCTTC.

The rearrangement links TRBV5-6 to TRBJ2-5; tentatively, D is TRBD2 (5 bases). V dropped 0 bases and J dropped 1 base, with 10 bases sitting between them. Looked up from germline, CDR1 is SGHDT and CDR2 is YYEEEE. The CDR3 runs 15 residues. The CDR3: CASSLAKRGQETQYF. DNA of the CDR3: TGTGCCAGCAGCTTGGCAAAACGGGGCCAAGAGACCCAGTACTTC.

The genes are TRBV5-1 and TRBJ2-3; 8 nucleotides align to TRBD2. CDR1 SGHRS and CDR2 YFSETQ come from the germline V gene. After removal of 0 bases from V and 2 bases from J, the junction contained 17 bases not matched to a gene. The CDR3 has 20 residues. As DNA, the CDR3 is TGCGCCAGCAGCTTGGCTGCCGGGAGGGCCGGGACCCCGAACACAGATACGCAGTATTTT. It specifies CASSLAAGRAGTPNTDTQYF.

This clone came up once. The chain couples TRBV25-1 to TRBJ2-5; 7 bases match TRBD1. This CDR3 region has 13 residues. Germline-derived CDR1 and CDR2 are MGHDK and SYGVNS. With 7 bases clipped from V and 5 bases from J, the junction kept 7 bases outside the gene matches. CDR3 nucleotide sequence: TGTGCCAGCAACCAAGACAGGGTGGAGACCCAGTACTTC. Encoded protein: CASNQDRVETQYF.

This chain uses TRBV7-9 with TRBJ1-3; no reliable D call. Deletions cut 8 bases from V and 0 bases from J, with 11 bases between. Looked up from germline, CDR1 is SEHNR and CDR2 is FQNEAQ (reference sequence). This CDR3 is built from 14 residues. CDR3 amino acids: CASGYPGSGNTIYF. In DNA form, the CDR3 reads TGTGCCAGCGGGTACCCCGGCTCTGGAAACACCATATATTTT.